This TCR beta chain was captured by sequencing in a study of identical twins. Healthy Caucasians alone served as donors. The CDR3 length is 20 residues. CDR1 is SGHRS, CDR2 YFSETQ, per germline. Trimming left V 3 bases short and J 2 bases short, with 27 bases between. This clonotype was observed a handful of times. MiXCR was run by TCRdb on the 5' RACE reads, yielding one entry per CDR3 protein. Seen here are under 800,000 distinct CDR3 sequences, over 20% observed once, and the top ten hold roughly 4%. The same sample was also studied in work on T cells expressing NK-cell markers. Turning to that study: Leadership of the CD3+CD56-NKG2C+ fraction also belonged to these clonotypes in a handful of donors.

The source material was PBMCs. This sequence was found in a woman aged 18-29 years in good health. J is TRBJ2-4 and V is TRBV5-1; TRBD2 is a possible D gene (6 bases). The CDR3: CASSSGFGTGDGGTKNIQYF. The CDR3 DNA sequence: TGCGCCAGCAGCTCGGGATTTGGTACTGGGGACGGGGGTACCAAAAACATTCAGTACTTC.